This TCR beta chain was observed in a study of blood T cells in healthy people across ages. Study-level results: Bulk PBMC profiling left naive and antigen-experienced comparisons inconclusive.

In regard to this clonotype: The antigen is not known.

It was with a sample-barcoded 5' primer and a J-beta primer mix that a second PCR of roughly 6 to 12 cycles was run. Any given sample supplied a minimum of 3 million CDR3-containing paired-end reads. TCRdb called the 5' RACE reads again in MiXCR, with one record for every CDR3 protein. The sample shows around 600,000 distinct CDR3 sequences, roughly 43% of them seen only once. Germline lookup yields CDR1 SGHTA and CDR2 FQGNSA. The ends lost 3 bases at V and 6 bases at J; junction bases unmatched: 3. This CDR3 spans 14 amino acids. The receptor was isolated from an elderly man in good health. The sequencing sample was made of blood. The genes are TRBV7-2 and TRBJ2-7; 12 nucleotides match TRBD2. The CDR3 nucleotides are TGTGCCAGCAGCTTTTCACTAGCGGGGGGCGAGCAGTACTTC. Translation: CASSFSLAGGEQYF.